The 8 T cell receptor beta chains below were found in one sample sequenced in a study of monozygotic twins with inflammatory bowel disease (dated 2019 in TCRdb). Libraries were prepared through 5' RACE. The instrument given in TCRdb is Illumina HiSeq 2500. The reads went through TCRdb reprocessing, and each CDR3 protein sequence gets one entry with no DNA. This sample's table lists under 130,000 distinct CDR3 sequences. 1.9% of the sample is taken by the ten largest. Sequencing used blood. The source of these receptors is a human donor with ulcerative colitis or Crohn's disease, or a healthy co-twin of an affected twin (not recorded which).

The chain is built from TRBV28 and TRBJ2-7. CDR1 MDHEN and CDR2 SYDVKM come from the germline V gene. This CDR3 region has 11 residues. CDR3 amino acids: CASNWGGEQYF.

Here the CDR3 reads CATSRDKGFYEQYF. The V and J genes are TRBV15 and TRBJ2-7. The CDR3 is 14 residues long. Germline V gene data show CDR1 as LNHNV and CDR2 as YYDKDF (reference sequence).

The CDR3 protein is CASSRDRGTYNEQFF. This sequence joins TRBV3-1 and TRBJ2-1; absent DNA, TCRdb's TRBD1 call cannot be checked. The CDR3 contains 15 residues. Germline assignment: CDR1 LGHDT and CDR2 YNNKEL (reference sequence).

The chain has TRBV5-5 and TRBJ2-2; checking the TCRdb D call of TRBD2 is not possible without DNA. Germline V gives CDR1 SGHKS, CDR2 YYEKEE (reference sequence). This CDR3 spans 15 amino acids. The CDR3 is CASSREGRSTGELFF.

This CDR3 reads CASSFGSGEGEQFF. The gene calls are TRBV5-1 and TRBJ2-1; absent DNA, TCRdb's TRBD2 call cannot be checked. Germline V gene sequence: CDR1 SGHRS, CDR2 YFSETQ. The CDR3 is made up of 14 amino acids.

This chain uses TRBV18 with TRBJ2-7. Germline V CDR1 and CDR2: KGHSH, LQKENI. The CDR3 is 13 amino acids. CDR3 sequence: CASSPQSSYEQYF.

The chain couples TRBV11-2 to TRBJ1-2; TCRdb gives TRBD1 as the D gene, but with no DNA this cannot be confirmed. This CDR3 is built from 11 residues. The germline V gene encodes CDR1 SGHAT and CDR2 FQNNGV. CDR3 protein: CASGTVYGYTF.

The V call is TRBV28, the J call TRBJ2-5; TCRdb reports TRBD2, a call that lacks DNA to check it against. The CDR3 loop spans 17 amino acids. Germline V gene data show CDR1 as MDHEN and CDR2 as SYDVKM. This CDR3 is CASSSPGIAGVSQTQYF.